This entry features one TCR beta chain sequence. The target antigen is unknown. This entry belongs to a study of cytomegalovirus exposure and HLA in healthy donors. J lost 3 bases, V lost 5 bases, and 7 bases had no gene match. The CDR3 extends over 15 amino acids. The germline V gene encodes CDR1 SGHTA and CDR2 FQGNSA. Study-level findings and limits: The later analysis indicated that the majority of CMV-associated TCR beta chains appeared HLA-restricted. In an earlier analysis, most TCR beta V segments were productive about 87% or about 30% of the time.

The PCR was carried out with 60 Vbeta primers and 13 Jbeta primers. Data came from immunoSEQ multiplex PCR; TCRdb stores just in-frame clones and leaves some out. Found here are about 130,000 clones, around 77% of them singletons; the top ten hold around 1.2%. Sequencing was done on a sample of PBMCs. The sequence came from a man aged 45-65 years in good health and CMV-seronegative. The genes are TRBV7-2 and TRBJ2-7; TRBD1 matches 10 bases. The CDR3 protein is CASSASRTGGYEQYF. The DNA for the CDR3 is TGTGCCAGCAGCGCGTCAAGGACAGGGGGCTACGAGCAGTACTTC.